This passage covers 7 T cell receptor beta chains from one sample sequenced in a study of beta chain features in type 1 diabetes. cDNA synthesis used the whole RNA isolate, giving expressed TCRB sequences. TCRdb keeps only in-frame clones here, not all; method: immunoSEQ multiplex PCR. This sample has some 330,000 clones, with approximately 10% found just once. Sequencing used naive CD4+ T cells from blood. The receptors come from a woman aged 30 to 39 in good health.

This clone was detected only a few times. V is TRBV30 and J is TRBJ1-3, with D perhaps matching TRBD1 (6 bases). Between the trimmed V and J ends, which lost 2 bases and 0 bases, there was a span of 11 bases. Germline CDR1 and CDR2: GTSNPN and SVGIG (reference sequence). This CDR3 spans 15 amino acids. The CDR3 sequence: CAWSPRGNSGNTIYF. CDR3 in DNA: TGTGCCTGGAGTCCCAGGGGAAACTCTGGAAACACCATATATTTT.

This clone was observed a few times. Sequence at one end of the junction differs from germline and may be a read error. This rearrangement joins TRBV2 to TRBJ2-7; 9 bases match TRBD1. This CDR3 has 14 residues. Germline assignment: CDR1 SNHLY and CDR2 FYNNEI. This CDR3 is CASREDRGLYEQYF. In DNA, the CDR3 is TGTGCCAGCAGGGAAGACAGGGGGTTGTACGAGCAGTACTTC.

J is TRBJ2-1 and V is TRBV19, with 8 bases that match TRBD2. CDR3 length: 17 residues. Germline CDR1 reads LNHDA; CDR2 reads SQIVND (reference sequence). The V and J ends lost 6 bases and 5 bases, in that order; junction bases with no gene match: 15. The CDR3 here is CASSLRGLAPTNNEQFF. Here the CDR3 DNA reads TGTGCCAGTAGCCTACGAGGACTAGCCCCAACTAACAATGAGCAGTTCTTC.

The chain couples TRBV5-1 to TRBJ2-7; 10 bases are a match to TRBD2. Trimming took 2 bases from V and 3 from J; bases not matched to a gene: 5. This CDR3 is 15 amino acids long. CDR1 is SGHRS, CDR2 YFSETQ, per germline. CDR3 coding DNA: TGCGCCAGCAGCTTAAGGACTAGCGGAGTCTACGAGCAGTACTTC. Encoded protein: CASSLRTSGVYEQYF. Full variable domain (missing parts from reference TRBV5-1 and TRBJ2-7): KAGVTQTPRYLIKTRGQQVTLSCSPISGHRSVSWYQQTPGQGLQFLFEYFSETQRNKGNFPGRFSGRQFSNSRSEMNVSTLELGDSALYLCASSLRTSGVYEQYFGPGTRLTVT.

V and J are TRBV11-3 and TRBJ2-1, with 12 positions matching TRBD2. This CDR3 contains 16 residues. The V gene end was trimmed by 5 bases and the J gene end by 3 bases; junction bases not matched to a gene: 5. The germline CDR1 and CDR2 sequences are SGHNT and YENEEA. This CDR3 is CASSTRLAGDYNEQFF. DNA of the CDR3: TGTGCCAGCAGCACCCGACTAGCGGGAGACTACAATGAGCAGTTCTTC.

The chain joins TRBV9 to TRBJ1-1; D remains ambiguous. This CDR3 region has 15 residues. V shed 4 bases and J shed 5 bases, with 18 bases lying between them. The germline gives CDR1 SGDLS, CDR2 YYNGEE. CDR3 in amino acids: CASSPRFEGVTEAFF. The DNA for the CDR3 is TGTGCCAGCAGCCCCCGTTTTGAGGGAGTGACTGAAGCTTTCTTT.

The J gene is TRBJ2-7, the V gene TRBV9, with 7 bases that match TRBD1. CDR1 is SGDLS, CDR2 YYNGEE, per germline. This CDR3 is built from 14 residues. Trimming took 3 bases from V and 0 from J; bases not matched to a gene: 3. The CDR3, as DNA: TGTGCCAGCAGCGCGGGACAGAGCTCCTACGAGCAGTACTTC. It encodes CASSAGQSSYEQYF.